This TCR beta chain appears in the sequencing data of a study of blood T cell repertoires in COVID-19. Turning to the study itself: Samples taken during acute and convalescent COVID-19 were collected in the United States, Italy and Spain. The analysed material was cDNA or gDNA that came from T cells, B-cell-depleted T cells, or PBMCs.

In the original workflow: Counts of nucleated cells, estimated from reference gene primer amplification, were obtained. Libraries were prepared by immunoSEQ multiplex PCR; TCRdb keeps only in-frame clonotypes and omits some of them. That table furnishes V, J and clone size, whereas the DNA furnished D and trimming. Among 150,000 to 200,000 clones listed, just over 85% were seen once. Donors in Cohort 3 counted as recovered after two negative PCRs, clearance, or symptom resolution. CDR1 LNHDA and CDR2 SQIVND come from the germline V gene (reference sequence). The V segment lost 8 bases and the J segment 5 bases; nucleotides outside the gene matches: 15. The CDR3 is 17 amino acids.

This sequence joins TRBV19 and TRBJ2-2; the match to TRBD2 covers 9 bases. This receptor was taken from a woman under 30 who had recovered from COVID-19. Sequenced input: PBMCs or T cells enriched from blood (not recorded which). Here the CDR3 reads CASLREAGGYQTGELFF. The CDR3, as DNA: TGTGCCAGTCTCAGGGAGGCGGGAGGGTACCAAACCGGGGAGCTGTTTTTT. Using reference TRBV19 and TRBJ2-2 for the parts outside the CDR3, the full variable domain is DGGITQSPKYLFRKEGQNVTLSCEQNLNHDAMYWYRQDPGQGLRLIYYSQIVNDFQKGDIAEGYSVSREKKESFPLTVTSAQKNPTAFYLCASLREAGGYQTGELFFGEGSRLTVL.